This T cell receptor (beta chain) is drawn from a study of blood T cell repertoires in COVID-19. For the study at large: Sources were T cells, B-cell-depleted T cells, or PBMCs; the material itself was cDNA or gDNA.

Participant age was roughly 18 to 90 years, and participants resided in 25 or so US areas. This clone was seen only once. Method: immunoSEQ multiplex PCR; TCRdb's copy keeps in-frame clones and lacks some. In the table there are 200,000 to 250,000 clones, more than 80% of which are singletons. Sequencing used PBMCs or T cells enriched from blood (not recorded which). This clonotype originated in a man aged 55 to 70 who had recovered from COVID-19.

CDR3 bases: TGCGCCAGCAGCTTGGGTTGGTCAGGAGGGACAGATACGCAGTATTTT. The encoded protein is CASSLGWSGGTDTQYF. The chain links TRBV5-1 to TRBJ2-3; D perhaps matches TRBD2 (6 bases). The CDR3 is 16 residues long. Germline V gene lookup returns CDR1 SGHRS and CDR2 YFSETQ. V lost 0 bases and J 3 bases, leaving 14 bases between the germline ends.